The clone carrying this T cell receptor (beta chain) was detected ten times or more. The entry originates in a study of human T cells and chemical hapten exposure. Study details: Patch testing placed 0.01% DPC on the upper back, with readings at 6 days. The patients, most of them female, presented with alopecia areata, totalis or universalis.

The CDR3 consists of 15 residues. V was shortened by 4 bases and J by 0 bases, with 11 bases between the two germline ends. CDR1 and CDR2 (germline): SGHRS, YFSETQ. The sample's time point: patch test 3, about 24 weeks after DPC sensitization. Treatment here: therapeutic diphenylcyclopropenone sensitization with weekly scalp DPC. One entry per CDR3 protein results from TCRdb running MiXCR on the RACE reads. The sample lists 95,000 to 150,000 distinct CDR3 sequences, about 11% occurring once. Sequenced here: whole blood, sampled in connection with sensitization to the hapten diphenylcyclopropenone (DPC). This TCR was recovered from a woman between 45 and 65 years old with alopecia areata. Some clones in this sample may be carry-over from other donors' samples. This rearrangement joins TRBV5-1 to TRBJ2-1; D gene ambiguous. The CDR3 here is CASSLGSSSYNEQFF. The CDR3 region has the DNA TGCGCCAGCAGCCTCGGTTCCAGCTCCTACAATGAGCAGTTCTTC.